This is a list of T cell receptor beta chains from one sample in a study of T cells in localized non-small cell lung cancer. Some clones are missing from TCRdb's copy, which holds only in-frame ones; the method was immunoSEQ multiplex PCR. The top ten clones hold under 15% of a sample with about 1,500 clones, approximately 15% of them seen once. The sample in question was normal lung tissue next to the tumor, obtained before any cancer treatment. The origin of the receptors is a female donor of 60 years or more with stage II lung adenocarcinoma. CDR3s leave out the opening cysteine and the closing phenylalanine or tryptophan. Each record gives: J gene, D gene, V gene, CDR3 protein. D genes are given only for firm matches.

J gene: TRBJ2-1
D gene: TRBD2
V gene: TRBV18
CDR3 protein: ASYPSGVYNEQF

J gene: TRBJ1-5
D gene: .
V gene: TRBV6-1
CDR3 protein: ASSEGGSLTEH

J gene: TRBJ2-2
D gene: .
V gene: TRBV28
CDR3 protein: ASSLIRGGELF

J gene: TRBJ2-7
D gene: TRBD2
V gene: TRBV30
CDR3 protein: AWDGGATYEQY

J gene: TRBJ2-5
D gene: .
V gene: TRBV9
CDR3 protein: ASRGGSVGTQY

J gene: TRBJ1-5
D gene: .
V gene: TRBV30
CDR3 protein: AWSLQGGRPQH

J gene: TRBJ2-5
D gene: .
V gene: TRBV28
CDR3 protein: ASSSQGPVYQETQY

J gene: TRBJ1-1
D gene: .
V gene: TRBV11-3
CDR3 protein: ASSHSDRMNTEAF

J gene: TRBJ2-5
D gene: .
V gene: TRBV13
CDR3 protein: ASSLAGEEETQY

J gene: TRBJ2-3
D gene: .
V gene: TRBV6-9
CDR3 protein: ASSYGGFSTDTQY

J gene: TRBJ2-5
D gene: TRBD1
V gene: TRBV18
CDR3 protein: ASSRQGGETQY

J gene: TRBJ1-4
D gene: TRBD1
V gene: TRBV28
CDR3 protein: ASSSAGQGTTNEKLF

J gene: TRBJ2-7
D gene: TRBD2
V gene: TRBV9
CDR3 protein: ASSSGTVPYEQY

J gene: TRBJ2-2
D gene: TRBD2
V gene: TRBV6-8
CDR3 protein: AISTSGGPPSTGELF

J gene: TRBJ1-4
D gene: TRBD1
V gene: TRBV15
CDR3 protein: ATSRASRDRDKLF

J gene: TRBJ2-7
D gene: .
V gene: TRBV19
CDR3 protein: ASKERDSDYEQY

J gene: TRBJ2-7
D gene: .
V gene: TRBV30
CDR3 protein: AWNLAGEQY

J gene: TRBJ2-2
D gene: TRBD1
V gene: TRBV18
CDR3 protein: ASSPGQGQELF

J gene: TRBJ2-3
D gene: .
V gene: TRBV28
CDR3 protein: ASSLAGFTDTQY

J gene: TRBJ2-7
D gene: .
V gene: TRBV28
CDR3 protein: ASRSVFNEQY

J gene: TRBJ2-6
D gene: .
V gene: TRBV15
CDR3 protein: ATSRVFSGANVLT

J gene: TRBJ1-5
D gene: TRBD1
V gene: TRBV23-1
CDR3 protein: AIGQGEGVCNQPQH

J gene: TRBJ1-5
D gene: .
V gene: TRBV19
CDR3 protein: ASRGGGNSNQPQH

J gene: TRBJ1-6
D gene: .
V gene: TRBV5-1
CDR3 protein: ASSILTGTLQSPLH

J gene: TRBJ1-6
D gene: .
V gene: TRBV9
CDR3 protein: ASRSTSGAYNSPLH

J gene: TRBJ2-1
D gene: TRBD2
V gene: TRBV6-8
CDR3 protein: ASSLAGGPSNEQF

J gene: TRBJ2-1
D gene: .
V gene: TRBV11-3
CDR3 protein: ASSIGSRGYNEQF

J gene: TRBJ1-5
D gene: TRBD1
V gene: TRBV11-3
CDR3 protein: ASSRRDRELGQPQH

J gene: TRBJ1-2
D gene: .
V gene: TRBV11-3
CDR3 protein: ASSFGGTESNYGYT

J gene: TRBJ2-3
D gene: TRBD2
V gene: TRBV9
CDR3 protein: ASSIPGGPEEDTQY

J gene: TRBJ2-1
D gene: .
V gene: TRBV18
CDR3 protein: ASSPQGYYNEQF

J gene: TRBJ1-2
D gene: .
V gene: TRBV18
CDR3 protein: ASSPPLLLGYT

J gene: TRBJ1-1
D gene: .
V gene: TRBV16
CDR3 protein: ASSQWVGTEAF

J gene: TRBJ2-2
D gene: .
V gene: TRBV15
CDR3 protein: ATSRMSLAGELF

J gene: TRBJ1-1
D gene: TRBD1
V gene: TRBV5-1
CDR3 protein: ASRGQAVNTEAF

J gene: TRBJ2-7
D gene: .
V gene: TRBV28
CDR3 protein: ASSLEYLPDIYEQY

J gene: TRBJ1-5
D gene: .
V gene: TRBV19
CDR3 protein: ASSIGGQRGQPQH